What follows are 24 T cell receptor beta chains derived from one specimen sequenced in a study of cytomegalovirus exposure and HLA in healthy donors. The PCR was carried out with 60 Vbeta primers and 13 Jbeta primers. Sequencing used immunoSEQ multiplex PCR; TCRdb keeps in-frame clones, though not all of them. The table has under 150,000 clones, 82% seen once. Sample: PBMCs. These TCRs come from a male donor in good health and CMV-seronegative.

The CDR3 nucleotides are TGTGCCAGCAGCCCCACCCCTGGGACAGCCCTCTACGAGCAGTACTTC. Translated, it gives CASSPTPGTALYEQYF. This chain joins TRBV14 and TRBJ2-7, with 7 bases aligning to TRBD1. This CDR3 is built from 16 residues. V shed 4 bases, J shed 3 bases, and the junction held 12 bases outside the gene matches. Germline lookup yields CDR1 SGHDN and CDR2 FVKESK.

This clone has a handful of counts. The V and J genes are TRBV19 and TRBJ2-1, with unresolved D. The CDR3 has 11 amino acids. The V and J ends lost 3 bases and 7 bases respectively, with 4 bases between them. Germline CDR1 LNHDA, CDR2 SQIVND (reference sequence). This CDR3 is CASSIGNEQFF. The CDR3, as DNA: TGTGCCAGTAGTATCGGTAATGAGCAGTTCTTC.

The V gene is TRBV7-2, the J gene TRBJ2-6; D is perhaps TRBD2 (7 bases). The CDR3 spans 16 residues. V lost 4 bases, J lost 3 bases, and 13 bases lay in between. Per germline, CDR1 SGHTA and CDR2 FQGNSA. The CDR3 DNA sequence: TGTGCCAGCAGCTCGGCCGGGGGGCATGGGGCCAACGTCCTGACTTTC. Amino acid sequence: CASSSAGGHGANVLTF.

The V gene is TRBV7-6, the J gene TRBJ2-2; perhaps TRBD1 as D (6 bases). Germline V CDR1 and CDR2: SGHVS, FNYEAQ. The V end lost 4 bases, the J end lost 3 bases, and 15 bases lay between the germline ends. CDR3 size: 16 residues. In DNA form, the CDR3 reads TGTGCCAGCAGCTCCTCCACGGGACACTACACCGGGGAGCTGTTTTTT. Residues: CASSSSTGHYTGELFF.

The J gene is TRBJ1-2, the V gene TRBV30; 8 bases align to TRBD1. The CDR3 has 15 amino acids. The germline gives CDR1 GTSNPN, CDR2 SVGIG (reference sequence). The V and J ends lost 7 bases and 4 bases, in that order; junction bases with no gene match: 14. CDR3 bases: TGTGCCTCCTACCCGCCCGGGACAGGCTCCTATGGCTACACCTTC. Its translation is CASYPPGTGSYGYTF.

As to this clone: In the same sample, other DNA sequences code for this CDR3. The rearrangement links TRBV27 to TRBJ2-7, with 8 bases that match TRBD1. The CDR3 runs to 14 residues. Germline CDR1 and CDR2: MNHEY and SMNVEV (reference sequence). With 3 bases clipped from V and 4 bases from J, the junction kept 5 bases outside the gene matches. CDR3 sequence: CASSFGTGVYEQYF. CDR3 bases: TGTGCCAGCAGTTTCGGGACAGGTGTTTACGAGCAGTACTTC.

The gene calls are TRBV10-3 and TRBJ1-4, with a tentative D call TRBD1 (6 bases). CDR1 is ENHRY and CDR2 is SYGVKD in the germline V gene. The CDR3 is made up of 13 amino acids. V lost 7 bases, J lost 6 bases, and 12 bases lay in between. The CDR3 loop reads CAINGGGDEKLFF. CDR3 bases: TGTGCCATCAATGGAGGGGGGGATGAAAAACTGTTTTTT.

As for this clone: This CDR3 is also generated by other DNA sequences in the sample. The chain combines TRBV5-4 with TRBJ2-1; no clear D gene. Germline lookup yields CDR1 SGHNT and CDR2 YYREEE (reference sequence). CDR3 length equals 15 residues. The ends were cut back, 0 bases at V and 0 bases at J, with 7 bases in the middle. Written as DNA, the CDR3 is TGTGCCAGCAGCTTGGATAGGAGCTCCTACAATGAGCAGTTCTTC. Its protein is CASSLDRSSYNEQFF.

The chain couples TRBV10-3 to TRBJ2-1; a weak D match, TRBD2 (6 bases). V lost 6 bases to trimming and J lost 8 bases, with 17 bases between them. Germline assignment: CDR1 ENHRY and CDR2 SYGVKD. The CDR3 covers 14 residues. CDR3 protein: CAIREELAGDEQFF. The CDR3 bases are TGTGCCATCAGGGAGGAACTAGCCGGCGATGAGCAGTTCTTC.

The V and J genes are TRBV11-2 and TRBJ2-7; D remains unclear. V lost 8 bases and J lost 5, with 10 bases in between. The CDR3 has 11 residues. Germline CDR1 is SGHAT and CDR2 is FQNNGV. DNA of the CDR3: TGTGCCAGCGCCCACCAGGACGAGCAGTACTTC. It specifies CASAHQDEQYF.

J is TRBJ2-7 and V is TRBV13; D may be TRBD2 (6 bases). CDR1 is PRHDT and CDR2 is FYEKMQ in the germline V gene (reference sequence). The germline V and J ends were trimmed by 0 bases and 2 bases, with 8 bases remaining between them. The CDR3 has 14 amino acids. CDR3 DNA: TGTGCCAGCAGCTTAGGGGGGGGAGCCTACGAGCAGTACTTC. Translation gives CASSLGGGAYEQYF.

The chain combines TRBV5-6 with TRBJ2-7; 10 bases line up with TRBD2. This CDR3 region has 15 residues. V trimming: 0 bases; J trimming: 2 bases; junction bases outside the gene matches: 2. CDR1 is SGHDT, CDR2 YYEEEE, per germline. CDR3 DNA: TGTGCCAGCAGCTTGGAACTAGCGGGGCCCTACGAGCAGTACTTC. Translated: CASSLELAGPYEQYF. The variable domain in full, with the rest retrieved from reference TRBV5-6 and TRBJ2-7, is DAGVTQSPTHLIKTRGQQVTLRCSPKSGHDTVSWYQQALGQGPQFIFQYYEEEERQRGNFPDRFSGHQFPNYSSELNVNALLLGDSALYLCASSLELAGPYEQYFGPGTRLTVT.

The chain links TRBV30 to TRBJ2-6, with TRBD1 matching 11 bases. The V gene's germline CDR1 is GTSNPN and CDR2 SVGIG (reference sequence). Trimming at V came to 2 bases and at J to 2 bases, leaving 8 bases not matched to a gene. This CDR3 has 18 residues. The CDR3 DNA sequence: TGTGCCTGGAGTTGGGGACAGGGGGGCTCCCCTGGGGCCAACGTCCTGACTTTC. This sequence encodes CAWSWGQGGSPGANVLTF.

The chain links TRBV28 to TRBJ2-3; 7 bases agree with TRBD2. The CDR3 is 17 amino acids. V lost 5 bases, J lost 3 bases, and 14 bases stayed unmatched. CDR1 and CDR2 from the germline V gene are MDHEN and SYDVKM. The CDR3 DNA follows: TGTGCCAGCAGTACCCCGTGGGCGGGAGAAAGGACAGATACGCAGTATTTT. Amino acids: CASSTPWAGERTDTQYF.

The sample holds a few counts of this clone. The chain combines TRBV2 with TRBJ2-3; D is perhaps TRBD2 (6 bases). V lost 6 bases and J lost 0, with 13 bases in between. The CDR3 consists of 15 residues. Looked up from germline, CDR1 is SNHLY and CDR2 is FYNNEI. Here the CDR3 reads CASRLLAASTDTQYF. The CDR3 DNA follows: TGTGCCAGCAGGTTACTAGCAGCTAGCACAGATACGCAGTATTTT.

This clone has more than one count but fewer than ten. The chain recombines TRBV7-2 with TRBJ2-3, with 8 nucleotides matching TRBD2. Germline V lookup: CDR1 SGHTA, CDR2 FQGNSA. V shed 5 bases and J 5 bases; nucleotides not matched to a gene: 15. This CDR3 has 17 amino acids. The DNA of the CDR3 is TGTGCCAGCAGCCGCCAGTTAGCGGGGCCGGCGAGAGATACGCAGTATTTT. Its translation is CASSRQLAGPARDTQYF.

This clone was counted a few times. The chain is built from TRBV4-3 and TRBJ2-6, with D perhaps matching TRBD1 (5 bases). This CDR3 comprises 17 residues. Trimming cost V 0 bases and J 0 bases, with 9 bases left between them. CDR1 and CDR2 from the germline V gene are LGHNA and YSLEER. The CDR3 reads CASSQDFRASGANVLTF. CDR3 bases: TGCGCCAGCAGCCAAGATTTCAGGGCCTCTGGGGCCAACGTCCTGACTTTC.

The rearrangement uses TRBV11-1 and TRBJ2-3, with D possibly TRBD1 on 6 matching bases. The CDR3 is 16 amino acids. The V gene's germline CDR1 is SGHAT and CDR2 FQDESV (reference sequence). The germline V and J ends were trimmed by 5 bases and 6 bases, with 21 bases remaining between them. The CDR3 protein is CASSEQGIGRVDTQYF. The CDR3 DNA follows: TGTGCCAGCAGCGAACAGGGAATAGGTCGGGTGGATACGCAGTATTTT.

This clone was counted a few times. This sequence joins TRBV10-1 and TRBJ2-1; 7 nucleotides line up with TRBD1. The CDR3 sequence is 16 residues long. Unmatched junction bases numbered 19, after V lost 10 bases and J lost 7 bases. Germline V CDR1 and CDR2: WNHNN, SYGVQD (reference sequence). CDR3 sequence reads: CATPFLYDGTENEQFF. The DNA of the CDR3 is TGCGCCACCCCCTTTTTATACGACGGGACAGAGAATGAGCAGTTCTTC.

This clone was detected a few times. Here the CDR3 reads CASSLSPVDSYTF. CDR3 bases: TGTGCCAGCAGCTTAAGCCCTGTAGATAGCTACACCTTC. The chain couples TRBV7-3 to TRBJ1-2; D not resolved. CDR3 size: 13 residues. CDR1 and CDR2 from the germline V gene are SGHTA and FQGTGA. Trimming stripped 1 base from V and 9 bases from J, with 12 bases between.

Here the CDR3 DNA reads TGTGCCAGCAGCGGGGCGGGAGGGAGCCAATTCGACGAGCAGTACTTC. It encodes CASSGAGGSQFDEQYF. The rearrangement joins TRBV9 to TRBJ2-7, with 9 bases matching TRBD2. V gave up 3 bases and J gave up 5 bases; unmatched junction bases: 12. This CDR3 has 16 amino acids. Germline CDR1 and CDR2: SGDLS and YYNGEE.

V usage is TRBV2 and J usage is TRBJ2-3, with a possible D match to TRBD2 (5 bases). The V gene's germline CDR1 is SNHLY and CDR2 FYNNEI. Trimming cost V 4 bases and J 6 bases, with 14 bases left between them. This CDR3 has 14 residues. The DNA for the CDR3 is TGTGCCAGCAGTGGGCCAAAGCCGGGGGATACGCAGTATTTT. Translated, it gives CASSGPKPGDTQYF.

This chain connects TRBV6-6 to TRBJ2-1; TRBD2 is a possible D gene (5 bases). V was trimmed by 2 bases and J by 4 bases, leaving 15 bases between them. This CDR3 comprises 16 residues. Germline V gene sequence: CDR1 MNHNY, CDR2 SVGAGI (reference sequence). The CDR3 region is CASSYVSSGPYNEQFF. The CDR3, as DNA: TGTGCCAGCAGTTACGTTTCCAGCGGTCCTTACAATGAGCAGTTCTTC.

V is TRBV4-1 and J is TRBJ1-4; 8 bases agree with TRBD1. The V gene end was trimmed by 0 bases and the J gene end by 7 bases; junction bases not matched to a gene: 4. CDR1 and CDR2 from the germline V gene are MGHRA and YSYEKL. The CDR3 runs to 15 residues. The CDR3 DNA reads TGCGCCAGCAGCCAAGAGGGACAGGCCGCTGAAAAACTGTTTTTT. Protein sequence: CASSQEGQAAEKLFF.